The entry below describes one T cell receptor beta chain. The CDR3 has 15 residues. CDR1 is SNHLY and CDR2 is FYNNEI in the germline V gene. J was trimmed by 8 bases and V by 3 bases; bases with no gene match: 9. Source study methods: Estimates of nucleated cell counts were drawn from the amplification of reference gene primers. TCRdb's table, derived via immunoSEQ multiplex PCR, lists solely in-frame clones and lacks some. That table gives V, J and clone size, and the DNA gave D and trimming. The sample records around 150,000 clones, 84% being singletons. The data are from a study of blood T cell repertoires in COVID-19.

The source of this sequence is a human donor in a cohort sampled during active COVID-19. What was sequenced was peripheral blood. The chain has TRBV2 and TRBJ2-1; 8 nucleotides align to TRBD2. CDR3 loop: CASSEEGGGRYEQFF. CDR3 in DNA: TGTGCCAGCAGTGAGGAGGGCGGGGGGCGGTATGAGCAGTTCTTC.